This T cell receptor beta chain was retrieved from a study of blood T cell repertoires in COVID-19. The wider study: The origin of the acute and convalescent COVID-19 samples was the United States, Italy and Spain.

Original data processing: Estimation of nucleated cell counts was performed using reference gene primer amplification. Assay used: immunoSEQ multiplex PCR; TCRdb lists only in-frame clones, some missing. The V and J calls and clone size were taken over from that table, and D and trimming were inferred from the DNA. The sample holds 80,000 to 90,000 clones, roughly four fifths seen once. This clone was recorded only once. The CDR3 contains 15 residues. Germline CDR1 is LNHNV and CDR2 is YYDKDF (reference sequence). With 2 bases clipped from V and 5 bases from J, the junction kept 3 bases outside the gene matches.

The V call is TRBV15, the J call TRBJ2-1; 10 bases map to TRBD2. Sequencing was carried out using peripheral blood. This clonotype was sampled from a woman older than 75 with acute or convalescent COVID-19. CDR3 amino acids: CATSRSSGGHNEQFF. DNA for the CDR3: TGTGCCACCAGCAGATCTAGCGGGGGCCACAATGAGCAGTTCTTC. The variable domain in full, with the rest retrieved from reference TRBV15 and TRBJ2-1, is DAMVIQNPRYQVTQFGKPVTLSCSQTLNHNVMYWYQQKSSQAPKLLFHYYDKDFNNEADTPDNFQSRRPNTSFCFLDIRSPGLGDTAMYLCATSRSSGGHNEQFFGPGTRLTVL.